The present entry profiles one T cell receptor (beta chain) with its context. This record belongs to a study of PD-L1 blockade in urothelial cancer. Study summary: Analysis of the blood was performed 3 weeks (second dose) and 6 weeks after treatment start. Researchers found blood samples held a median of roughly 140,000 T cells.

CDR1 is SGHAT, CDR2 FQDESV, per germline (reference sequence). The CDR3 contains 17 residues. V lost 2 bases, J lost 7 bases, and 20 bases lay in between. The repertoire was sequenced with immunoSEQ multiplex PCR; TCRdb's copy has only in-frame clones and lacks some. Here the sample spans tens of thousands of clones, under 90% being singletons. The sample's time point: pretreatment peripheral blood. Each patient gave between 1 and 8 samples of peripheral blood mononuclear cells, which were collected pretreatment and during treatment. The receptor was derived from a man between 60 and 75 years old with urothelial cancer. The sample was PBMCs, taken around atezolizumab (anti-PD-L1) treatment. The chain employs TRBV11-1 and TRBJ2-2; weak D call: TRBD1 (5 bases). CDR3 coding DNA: TGTGCCAGCAGCTTAACCCGGACATTGAATTTAGGCGGGGAGCTGTTTTTT. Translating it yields CASSLTRTLNLGGELFF.